What follows are 27 T cell receptor beta chains derived from one specimen sequenced in a study of regulatory T cells in long-lasting Graves disease. Time point denoted: persistent/refractory GD, antithyroid drugs over 5 years with positive TRAb. The authors made the TCR library using RNA they extracted from PBMCs. Construction of TCR beta libraries relied on iRepertoire HTBI primers and on Arm-PCR targeting CDR3 regions. Via MiXCR, TCRdb re-called the multiplex PCR reads, giving one row per CDR3 protein. The data contain 310,000 or so distinct CDR3 sequences, around a fifth of them singletons. Sequencing was performed on peripheral blood mononuclear cells (PBMCs), taken when the disease was refractory, from a patient treated with antithyroid drugs. All receptors come from a female donor with Graves disease.

This clonotype was found many times. The chain employs TRBV9 and TRBJ1-2; tentative D call: TRBD1 (6 bases). Germline values: CDR1 SGDLS, CDR2 YYNGEE. The CDR3 has 15 amino acids. V gave up 3 bases and J gave up 4 bases, with 16 bases separating them. The CDR3 is CASSEEQGPGYGYTF. The CDR3 coding sequence is TGTGCCAGCAGCGAGGAGCAGGGGCCTGGCTATGGCTACACCTTC.

The chain joins TRBV5-1 to TRBJ1-2; D call uncertain. Trimming shortened V by 0 bases and J by 7 bases, and 13 bases separated the two germline ends. Per germline, CDR1 SGHRS and CDR2 YFSETQ. The CDR3 covers 14 residues. The CDR3 is CASSLEGRQPGYTF. The CDR3 DNA reads as TGCGCCAGCAGCTTGGAGGGCAGGCAGCCTGGCTACACCTTC.

This clonotype was counted between two and nine times. The chain couples TRBV7-2 to TRBJ1-1; the D is unclear. The CDR3 contains 12 residues. V was pared by 1 base and J by 6 bases, with 6 bases between. CDR1 is SGHTA, CDR2 FQGNSA, per germline. The DNA of the CDR3 is TGTGCCAGCAGCTTAGGTGTGGCTGAAGCTTTCTTT. It is translated as CASSLGVAEAFF.

This clonotype was detected ten times or more. The V gene is TRBV15, the J gene TRBJ2-7; D may be TRBD2 (6 bases). The V gene lost 1 base and the J gene lost 7 bases, with 20 bases spanning the gap. Germline loops: CDR1 LNHNV, CDR2 YYDKDF (reference sequence). The CDR3 length is 16 residues. The CDR3 nucleotides are TGTGCCACCAGCAGAGGCGCTGGGTCGTCGGGAGAGGAGCAGTACTTC. Protein sequence: CATSRGAGSSGEEQYF.

This chain uses TRBV10-1 with TRBJ2-5; D ambiguous. The end of the DNA is better explained by TRBJ2-1, so the J call may be wrong. The CDR3 length is 14 residues. Germline CDR1 WNHNN, CDR2 SYGVQD (reference sequence). CDR3 coding DNA: TGCGCCAGCAAAACCCCCCAGAGTTGCAATGAGCAGTTCTTC. Its protein is CASKTPQSCNEQFF.

The chain has TRBV7-2 and TRBJ2-7, with a weak D call TRBD2 (6 bases). Trimming removed 4 bases from V and 7 bases from J, with 17 bases in between. The germline gives CDR1 SGHTA, CDR2 FQGNSA. The length of the CDR3 is 14 residues. The CDR3 nucleotides are TGTGCCAGCAGCTCAGGGACGAGTGGAGGGGAGCAGTACTTC. The encoded protein is CASSSGTSGGEQYF.

This clonotype was picked up many times. The chain has TRBV30 and TRBJ1-1; D gene unclear. From germline, CDR1 is GTSNPN and CDR2 SVGIG (reference sequence). The CDR3 has 14 amino acids. V lost 0 bases to trimming and J lost 4 bases, with 12 bases between them. The CDR3 DNA reads as TGTGCCTGGAGTGTAGGCGGGGTGAGCACTGAAGCTTTCTTT. It translates to CAWSVGGVSTEAFF.

This clonotype was recorded at least ten times. An end of the junction differs from the germline gene, which may be a read error. The chain combines TRBV18 with TRBJ1-4; TRBD1 agrees at 7 bases. This CDR3 is built from 14 residues. Germline V gene sequence: CDR1 KGHSH, CDR2 LQKENI. CDR3 region: CASSPGQPNEKLFF. Here the CDR3 DNA reads TGCGCCAGCAGCCCGGGACAGCCTAATGAAAAACTGTTTTTT.

This clonotype was seen repeatedly, ten times or more. J is TRBJ2-7 and V is TRBV28, with 7 bases fitting TRBD1. The V gene's germline CDR1 is MDHEN and CDR2 SYDVKM. The ends lost 7 bases at V and 3 bases at J; junction bases unmatched: 6. This CDR3 comprises 13 residues. The CDR3 is CASTTGAGYEQYF. CDR3 nucleotide sequence: TGTGCCAGCACTACAGGGGCGGGCTACGAGCAGTACTTC.

Regarding this clonotype: A read error is possible here, since a much larger clone lies one base away. This sequence joins TRBV2 and TRBJ2-4, with 11 nucleotides matching TRBD2. Per the germline V gene, CDR1 is SNHLY and CDR2 is FYNNEI. CDR3 size: 15 residues. The chain's CDR3 is CAGRLLAGGRNIQYF. The CDR3 DNA reads TGTGCCGGCAGGTTGCTAGCGGGAGGTAGAAACATTCAGTACTTC.

The V call is TRBV3-1, the J call TRBJ2-5; D possibly corresponds to TRBD2 (5 bases). Germline values: CDR1 LGHDT, CDR2 YNNKEL (reference sequence). The CDR3 consists of 12 residues. V was trimmed by 8 bases and J by 4 bases, leaving 11 bases between them. Written as DNA, the CDR3 is TGTGCCAGCCGCCGGGAAGGAGAGACCCAGTACTTC. As protein: CASRREGETQYF.

This clonotype was picked up one time. This sequence joins TRBV20-1 and TRBJ2-2; a possible D gene is TRBD2 (5 bases). With 2 bases removed from V and 1 base from J, the gap between germline ends came to 11 bases. The germline V gene has CDR1 DFQATT and CDR2 SNEGSKA (reference sequence). CDR3 length: 15 residues. The CDR3 protein is CSARTQSGNTGELFF. DNA of the CDR3: TGCAGTGCTAGAACGCAAAGCGGGAACACCGGGGAGCTGTTTTTT.

This clonotype was counted only a few times. The J gene is TRBJ1-5, the V gene TRBV5-1, with D uncertain. Trimming left V 0 bases short and J 5 bases short, with 9 bases between. The germline CDR1 and CDR2 sequences are SGHRS and YFSETQ. CDR3 length: 14 amino acids. The CDR3: CASSLAGVDQPQHF. CDR3 sequence (DNA): TGCGCCAGCAGCTTGGCAGGCGTGGATCAGCCCCAGCATTTT.

This clonotype was counted at least ten times. The chain links TRBV11-2 to TRBJ1-1, with D possibly TRBD1 on 6 matching bases. V lost 4 bases and J lost 1, with 16 bases in between. The CDR3 extends over 16 amino acids. Germline V gene data show CDR1 as SGHAT and CDR2 as FQNNGV. The CDR3 DNA sequence: TGTGCCAGCAGCTCCCTTACAGGGAGCAGGAACACTGAAGCTTTCTTT. As protein: CASSSLTGSRNTEAFF.

The V gene is TRBV9, the J gene TRBJ2-7, with 8 positions matching TRBD2. Losses at the gene ends were 3 bases for V and 5 bases for J; bases not matched to a gene: 7. Looked up from germline, CDR1 is SGDLS and CDR2 is YYNGEE. The CDR3 consists of 14 residues. As DNA, the CDR3 is TGTGCCAGCAGCGCAAGCGGGAGTCACGACGAGCAGTACTTC. It yields the protein CASSASGSHDEQYF.

The CDR3 is CSARKGLLSSYNEQFF. The CDR3 region has the DNA TGCAGTGCTAGAAAGGGGCTACTTAGCTCCTACAATGAGCAGTTCTTC. The V gene is TRBV20-1, the J gene TRBJ2-1, with TRBD1 as a possible D gene (5 bases). V was cut by 2 bases and J by 0 bases, with 14 bases left in between. Germline CDR1 and CDR2: DFQATT and SNEGSKA (reference sequence). CDR3 size: 16 residues.

This clonotype has at least ten counts. The chain employs TRBV12-3 or TRBV12-4 and TRBJ2-6, with TRBD1 as a possible D gene (6 bases). This CDR3 is built from 16 residues. Deletions cut 3 bases from V and 1 base from J, with 10 bases between. The CDR3, as DNA: TGTGCCAGCAGTTTCGTGGGGGCGTCTGGGGCCAACGTCCTGACTTTC. Protein sequence: CASSFVGASGANVLTF.

The chain links TRBV3-1 to TRBJ2-5; TRBD2 agrees at 12 bases. From germline, CDR1 is LGHDT and CDR2 YNNKEL (reference sequence). Trimming took 6 bases from V and 5 from J; bases not matched to a gene: 7. The CDR3 runs 15 residues. The CDR3 DNA reads TGTGCCAGCAGACGGACTAGCGGGGTAGGGGAGACCCAGTACTTC. This sequence encodes CASRRTSGVGETQYF.

The chain joins TRBV19 to TRBJ2-6; maybe TRBD2 (6 bases). Trimming removed 5 bases from V and 5 bases from J, with 22 bases in between. There are 18 residues in the CDR3. The germline CDR1 and CDR2 sequences are LNHDA and SQIVND (reference sequence). CDR3 DNA: TGTGCCAGTAGTTCCCCCGGGAGTTCCCCTTGGAGGGCCAACGTCCTGACTTTC. This codes for CASSSPGSSPWRANVLTF.

The V call is TRBV20-1, the J call TRBJ2-7; D is perhaps TRBD1 (5 bases). V lost 4 bases, J lost 0 bases, and 7 bases lay in between. This CDR3 is 12 amino acids long. Germline CDR1 reads DFQATT; CDR2 reads SNEGSKA (reference sequence). CDR3 nucleotide sequence: TGCAGTGCTAAGGACAACTCCTACGAGCAGTACTTC. It specifies CSAKDNSYEQYF.

This clonotype appeared many times. This chain connects TRBV5-1 to TRBJ2-7; 11 bases are a match to TRBD2. CDR1 is SGHRS, CDR2 YFSETQ, per germline. The CDR3 extends over 17 amino acids. J lost 3 bases, V lost 3 bases, and 11 bases had no gene match. Written as DNA, the CDR3 is TGCGCCAGCAGCTGGCAATCCGGGACTAGCGGTGGCTACGAGCAGTACTTC. Protein product: CASSWQSGTSGGYEQYF.

This clonotype was found many times. This chain connects TRBV6-1 to TRBJ2-5; TRBD2 agrees at 9 bases. V was pared by 11 bases and J by 4 bases, with 11 bases of the junction left unmatched. CDR1 is MNHNS and CDR2 is SASEGT in the germline V gene. CDR3 size: 14 residues. The CDR3 region has the DNA TGTGCCGGAGAGGGCGGGGGGGGCGGAGAGACCCAGTACTTC. This codes for CAGEGGGGGETQYF.

At least ten counts were recorded for this clonotype. The chain uses TRBV28 and TRBJ2-7, with 13 bases identical to TRBD2. V was clipped by 6 bases and J by 2 bases; unmatched bases: 7. From germline, CDR1 is MDHEN and CDR2 SYDVKM. The CDR3 is made up of 16 amino acids. CDR3 sequence reads: CASSTTSGRAPYEQYF. The DNA for the CDR3 is TGTGCCAGCAGCACTACTAGCGGGAGGGCTCCCTACGAGCAGTACTTC.

This clonotype came up many times. The V gene is TRBV12-3 or TRBV12-4, the J gene TRBJ2-7; D is ambiguous. The V end lost 1 base, the J end lost 2 bases, and 15 bases lay between the germline ends. The CDR3 contains 16 residues. The CDR3 loop is CASSLDPNQGPYEQYF. The CDR3 DNA is TGTGCCAGCAGTTTAGACCCAAACCAAGGACCCTACGAGCAGTACTTC.

This clonotype was observed many times. The chain joins TRBV6-1 to TRBJ1-1, with 9 bases fitting TRBD1. The CDR3 covers 15 residues. The V and J ends lost 7 bases and 1 base, in that order; junction bases with no gene match: 7. The germline CDR1 and CDR2 sequences are MNHNS and SASEGT. The CDR3 DNA is TGTGCCAGCATTCACAGGGGGCTACAGAACACTGAAGCTTTCTTT. Translating it yields CASIHRGLQNTEAFF.

The chain joins TRBV19 to TRBJ2-7, with TRBD2 identical over 11 bases. The V gene end was trimmed by 1 base and the J gene end by 2 bases; junction bases not matched to a gene: 10. Per the germline V gene, CDR1 is LNHDA and CDR2 is SQIVND (reference sequence). This CDR3 is 18 amino acids long. The CDR3 sequence is CASSIGGLAGLTPYEQYF. The DNA of the CDR3 is TGTGCCAGTAGTATAGGCGGACTAGCGGGTCTGACACCCTACGAGCAGTACTTC.

V usage is TRBV20-1 and J usage is TRBJ1-1, with D perhaps matching TRBD1 (6 bases). This CDR3 contains 14 residues. Germline CDR1 reads DFQATT; CDR2 reads SNEGSKA (reference sequence). Trimming removed 2 bases at V and 5 bases at J, with 15 bases between. In nucleotides, the CDR3 is TGCAGTGCTAGATCCGGGGGCAGTGGGACTGAAGCTTTCTTT. Translation gives CSARSGGSGTEAFF.